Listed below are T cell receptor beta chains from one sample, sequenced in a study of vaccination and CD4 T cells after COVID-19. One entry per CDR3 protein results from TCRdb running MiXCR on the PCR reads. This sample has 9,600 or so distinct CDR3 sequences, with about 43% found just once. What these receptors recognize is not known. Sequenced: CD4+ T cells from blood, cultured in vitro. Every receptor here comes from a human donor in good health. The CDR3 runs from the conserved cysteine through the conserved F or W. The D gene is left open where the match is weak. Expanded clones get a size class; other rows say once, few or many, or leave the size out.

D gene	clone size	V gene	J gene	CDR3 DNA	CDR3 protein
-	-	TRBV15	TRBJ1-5	TGTGCCACCAGCAGAGATCGGGCAGGGAGGCATCAGCCCCAGCATTTT	CATSRDRAGRHQPQHF
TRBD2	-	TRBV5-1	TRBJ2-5	TGCGCCAGCAGATACGGGGGGGAAGAGACCCAGTACTTC	CASRYGGEETQYF
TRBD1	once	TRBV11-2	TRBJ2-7	TGTGCCAGCAGCTTAGATTTGGGACAGGCTCACTTGGAGCAGTACTTC	CASSLDLGQAHLEQYF
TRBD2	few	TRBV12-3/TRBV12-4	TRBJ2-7	TGTGCCAGCAGTTCTAGCGGGGGAGAATACGAGCAGTACTTC	CASSSSGGEYEQYF
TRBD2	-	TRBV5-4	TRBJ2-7	TGTGCCAGCAGCCTCCGGGGGGGCTCCTACGAGCAGTACTTC	CASSLRGGSYEQYF
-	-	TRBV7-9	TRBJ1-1	TGTGCCAGCAGCCAGAACACGGACACTGAAGCTTTCTTT	CASSQNTDTEAFF
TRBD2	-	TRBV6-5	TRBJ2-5	TGTGCCAGCAGTTACTTAGCGGGGGGAGGAGGAGAGACCCAGTACTTC	CASSYLAGGGGETQYF
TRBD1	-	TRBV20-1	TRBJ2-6	TGCAGTGCTAGAGATCCAGGGGGCATACTTTCTGGGGCCAACGTCCTGACTTTC	CSARDPGGILSGANVLTF
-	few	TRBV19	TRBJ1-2	TGTGCCAGTAGTATATGGGGGAATGGCTACACCTTC	CASSIWGNGYTF